These T cell receptor beta chains were read from a single sample in a study of PD-1 blockade in classical Hodgkin lymphoma. Data came from immunoSEQ multiplex PCR; TCRdb stores just in-frame clones and leaves some out. Among approximately 26,000 clones, around three quarters were seen once, and the ten largest hold roughly 8%. The input for sequencing was peripheral blood mononuclear cells (PBMCs), taken before the second cycle of nivolumab. These receptors all come from a human donor with classical Hodgkin lymphoma. CDR3s include the opening cysteine and the closing phenylalanine or tryptophan. Each record gives: V gene, clone size, J gene, D gene, CDR3 protein. The D gene is left open where the match is weak. Clone size, where shown, is once, few, many, or a class for clones that have expanded.

TRBV18,few,TRBJ1-1,NA,CASSPWTAQILNTEAFF
TRBV28,NA,TRBJ1-3,NA,CASSLRVRGNTIYF
TRBV18,NA,TRBJ2-1,TRBD1,CASSPWTGLNEQFF
TRBV5-4,NA,TRBJ1-2,TRBD1,CASGDRVYGYTF
TRBV28,NA,TRBJ2-5,NA,CASNWGRGQETQYF
TRBV15,once,TRBJ2-7,NA,CATSREAVYEQYF
TRBV7-6,NA,TRBJ2-3,TRBD1,CASSSDRGTQYF
TRBV6-5,NA,TRBJ2-1,NA,CASSYGPGFYNEQFF
TRBV7-9,NA,TRBJ2-4,TRBD2,CASSLRGGTSDFFSNIQYF
TRBV6-6,NA,TRBJ2-4,NA,CASSYSHGSIIQYF
TRBV29-1,NA,TRBJ2-1,TRBD2,CSVQPRLAGRVEQFF
TRBV5-1,NA,TRBJ1-3,NA,CASSLIGASGNTIYF
TRBV6-1,NA,TRBJ1-3,NA,CASSERGGENTIYF
TRBV7-3,NA,TRBJ1-6,NA,CASSQTAVGSPLHF